This is a list of T cell receptor beta chains from one sample in a study of OX40 agonist ivuxolimab in advanced cancers. Clones were sequenced by immunoSEQ multiplex PCR, and TCRdb holds only the in-frame ones, with some missing. Here the sample spans around 64,000 clones, roughly 83% being singletons. The sequencing here drew on CD4+ or CD8+ T cells sorted from blood, taken in a trial of the OX40 agonist ivuxolimab. Source of these receptors: an adult with an advanced solid tumor such as melanoma, head and neck, liver or kidney cancer. CDR3s include the opening cysteine and the closing phenylalanine or tryptophan. D genes are given only for firm matches. Some rows have no size entry. The others give once, few or many, or a class for an expanded clone.

TRBV5-1,TRBJ1-1,NA,16,NA,CASSLAPVGGGTEAFF,TGCGCCAGCAGCTTGGCCCCGGTGGGTGGAGGCACTGAAGCTTTCTTT
TRBV13,TRBJ1-1,NA,15,NA,CASSLGGMVDTEAFF,TGTGCCAGCAGCTTAGGCGGTATGGTGGACACTGAAGCTTTCTTT
TRBV14,TRBJ2-1,NA,15,NA,CASSRPTGAYNEQFF,TGTGCCAGCAGCCGGCCGACAGGAGCCTACAATGAGCAGTTCTTC
TRBV7-9,TRBJ2-7,NA,14,NA,CASRPVGGSYEQYF,TGTGCCAGCAGACCAGTCGGCGGTTCCTACGAGCAGTACTTC
TRBV7-8,TRBJ2-7,NA,15,TRBD1,CASSLTGTAAYEQYF,TGTGCCAGCAGCTTAACCGGGACAGCAGCCTACGAGCAGTACTTC
TRBV2,TRBJ1-6,NA,14,TRBD1,CASSVQGDGSPLHF,TGTGCCAGCAGTGTTCAGGGGGACGGGTCACCCCTCCACTTT
TRBV19,TRBJ2-2,NA,14,NA,CATGRGRDTGELFF,TGTGCCACTGGGAGGGGGAGAGACACCGGGGAGCTGTTTTTT
TRBV5-6,TRBJ1-2,NA,11,NA,CASSEGYGYTF,TGTGCCAGCAGCGAGGGGTATGGCTACACCTTC
TRBV4-2,TRBJ1-6,NA,17,NA,CASSQDGATVYNSPLHF,TGTGCCAGCAGCCAAGATGGGGCGACAGTCTATAATTCACCCCTCCACTTT
TRBV7-2,TRBJ2-7,NA,15,TRBD1,CASSLQGQGAKEQYF,TGTGCCAGCAGCTTACAGGGACAGGGGGCAAAAGAGCAGTACTTC
TRBV5-1,TRBJ2-1,NA,14,NA,CASSSRAFGDEQFF,TGCGCCAGCAGCAGTCGGGCATTTGGGGATGAGCAGTTCTTC
TRBV18,TRBJ1-2,NA,13,NA,CASSPDVSRGYTF,TGTGCCAGCTCACCAGACGTTAGCAGGGGCTACACCTTC
TRBV6-5,TRBJ1-5,NA,13,NA,CASSYARSQPQHF,TGTGCCAGCAGTTACGCCCGAAGTCAGCCCCAGCATTTT
TRBV6-6,TRBJ1-6,few,13,NA,CASSYSTDSPLHF,TGTGCCAGCAGTTACTCGACAGATTCACCCCTCCACTTT
TRBV10-3,TRBJ1-1,NA,14,TRBD1,CATQGGREATEAFF,TGTGCCACTCAGGGGGGAAGGGAGGCCACTGAAGCTTTCTTT
TRBV7-7,TRBJ2-1,NA,15,TRBD2,CASSRVAGDLNEQFF,TGTGCTAGCAGTAGGGTAGCGGGAGATCTTAATGAGCAGTTCTTC
TRBV19,TRBJ2-7,NA,14,NA,CASSRTRGNYEQYF,TGTGCCAGTAGTCGGACTCGCGGGAACTACGAGCAGTACTTC
TRBV5-6,TRBJ1-5,NA,16,NA,CASSLAPTGNNQPQHF,TGTGCCAGCAGCTTGGCTCCTACGGGGAATAATCAGCCCCAGCATTTT
TRBV5-6,TRBJ2-3,NA,18,TRBD2,CASRFGLAAPISTDTQYF,TGTGCCAGCAGATTCGGACTAGCGGCGCCTATTAGCACAGATACGCAGTATTTT
TRBV11-2,TRBJ2-5,NA,15,TRBD1,CASSLVYRGRETQYF,TGTGCCAGCAGCTTAGTATACAGGGGCAGGGAGACCCAGTACTTC
TRBV30,TRBJ1-4,NA,12,NA,CAWSQGSEKLFF,TGTGCCTGGAGTCAGGGAAGTGAAAAACTGTTTTTT
TRBV7-8,TRBJ2-5,NA,14,TRBD1,CASTRQGAGETQYF,TGTGCCAGCACCCGACAGGGGGCAGGAGAGACCCAGTACTTC
TRBV6-1,TRBJ2-5,NA,16,TRBD1,CASSDPGGLVGETQYF,TGTGCCAGCAGTGATCCAGGGGGCCTGGTTGGGGAGACCCAGTACTTC
TRBV25-1,TRBJ1-2,few,15,TRBD1,CASSDTGTANYGYTF,TGTGCCAGCAGTGACACCGGGACAGCTAACTATGGCTACACCTTC
TRBV6-5,TRBJ1-1,few,12,NA,CASSTTGTEAFF,TGTGCCAGCAGTACTACAGGGACTGAAGCTTTCTTT
TRBV2,TRBJ2-5,few,18,TRBD2,CASRGPGGTSGRTETQYF,TGTGCCAGCAGAGGGCCGGGGGGGACTAGCGGGAGGACGGAGACCCAGTACTTC
TRBV5-4,TRBJ2-3,NA,12,NA,CASSLQRDTQYF,TGTGCCAGCAGCCTCCAGAGAGATACGCAGTATTTT
TRBV25-1,TRBJ2-3,NA,16,NA,CASSEYIGRLADTQYF,TGTGCCAGCAGTGAATATATAGGCAGGCTGGCAGATACGCAGTATTTT
TRBV7-8,TRBJ2-2,NA,15,NA,CASSLAGRHTGELFF,TGTGCCAGCAGCTTAGCCGGGCGGCACACCGGGGAGCTGTTTTTT
TRBV9,TRBJ2-2,NA,17,TRBD1,CASSAIPGGANTGELFF,TGTGCCAGCAGCGCAATTCCAGGGGGCGCGAACACCGGGGAGCTGTTTTTT
TRBV7-2,TRBJ1-1,NA,15,TRBD1,CASSSPRQGNTEAFF,TGTGCCAGCAGCTCCCCTCGACAGGGCAACACTGAAGCTTTCTTT
TRBV9,TRBJ1-3,NA,14,TRBD1,CASSNRDRESTIYF,TGTGCCAGCAGCAACCGGGACAGGGAATCCACCATATATTTT
TRBV2,TRBJ1-1,NA,13,NA,CASQSTGNTEAFF,TGTGCCAGCCAAAGTACAGGGAACACTGAAGCTTTCTTT
TRBV28,TRBJ1-2,NA,14,NA,CASSLGQTTLRNTF,TGTGCCAGCAGTCTAGGACAGACCACTCTTCGGAACACCTTC
TRBV11-2,TRBJ1-2,NA,15,TRBD1,CASRLASGTDYGYTF,TGTGCCAGCCGTTTAGCCTCCGGGACAGACTATGGCTACACCTTC
TRBV27,TRBJ2-1,few,11,NA,CASSLFHEQFF,TGTGCCAGCAGTTTATTCCATGAGCAGTTCTTC
TRBV5-5,TRBJ2-6,NA,16,NA,CASSPTPLSGANVLTF,TGTGCCAGCAGCCCCACCCCCCTCTCAGGGGCCAACGTCCTGACTTTC
TRBV11-2,TRBJ1-3,NA,17,NA,CASSYTWGTFSGNTIYF,TGTGCCAGCAGCTACACCTGGGGGACTTTCTCTGGAAACACCATATATTTT
TRBV29-1,TRBJ2-7,many,13,NA,CSAVGDGAYEQYF,TGCAGCGCCGTGGGGGACGGAGCCTACGAGCAGTACTTC
TRBV28,TRBJ1-2,NA,15,TRBD1,CASSFPPDRGRSYTF,TGTGCCAGCAGTTTCCCCCCGGACAGGGGGCGCAGCTACACCTTC
TRBV7-9,TRBJ1-1,NA,12,NA,CASSFLGGKAFF,TGTGCCAGCAGCTTCCTAGGGGGAAAAGCTTTCTTT
TRBV9,TRBJ2-1,once,15,NA,CASSVAQETYNEQFF,TGTGCCAGCAGCGTAGCGCAGGAGACCTACAATGAGCAGTTCTTC
TRBV29-1,TRBJ1-1,NA,14,NA,CSVEEGEVRTEAFF,TGCAGCGTTGAAGAAGGGGAAGTGAGAACTGAAGCTTTCTTT
TRBV13,TRBJ1-4,NA,15,NA,CASSFGTATNEKLFF,TGTGCCAGCAGCTTTGGGACTGCAACTAATGAAAAACTGTTTTTT
TRBV13,TRBJ1-4,NA,12,NA,CASSPRNEKLFF,TGTGCCAGCAGCCCGCGGAACGAAAAACTGTTTTTT
TRBV19,TRBJ2-5,once,12,NA,CASSIGGETQYF,TGTGCCAGTAGTATCGGGGGAGAGACCCAGTACTTC
TRBV15,TRBJ1-2,few,14,NA,CATSAQDKLYGYTF,TGTGCCACCAGCGCTCAGGACAAACTCTATGGCTACACCTTC
TRBV28,TRBJ2-7,NA,15,NA,CASSPVGGLTYEQYF,TGTGCCAGCAGCCCCGTGGGGGGTCTAACCTACGAGCAGTACTTC
TRBV27,TRBJ1-6,NA,15,NA,CASSFWGPGDSPLHF,TGTGCCAGCAGTTTCTGGGGCCCGGGGGATTCACCCCTCCACTTT
TRBV10-3,TRBJ2-5,NA,16,NA,CAISESRYGYQETQYF,TGTGCCATCAGTGAGTCAAGGTATGGGTACCAAGAGACCCAGTACTTC
TRBV7-9,TRBJ2-3,NA,15,NA,CASSFTGMVTDTQYF,TGTGCCAGCAGCTTTACAGGGATGGTCACAGATACGCAGTATTTT
TRBV2,TRBJ2-1,NA,16,TRBD2,CATTVRLAGVYNEQFF,TGTGCCACCACGGTTAGGCTAGCGGGCGTCTACAATGAGCAGTTCTTC
TRBV5-1,TRBJ2-5,NA,16,NA,CASSLEYRTFRREQYF,TGCGCCAGCAGCTTGGAGTACAGGACTTTCCGTCGGGAGCAGTACTTC
TRBV6-1,TRBJ2-7,NA,14,NA,CASSPTGSSYEQYF,TGTGCCAGCAGTCCCACGGGGAGCTCCTACGAGCAGTACTTC
TRBV7-3,TRBJ1-3,NA,13,NA,CASSLTPENTIYF,TGTGCCAGCAGCTTAACACCCGAAAACACCATATATTTT